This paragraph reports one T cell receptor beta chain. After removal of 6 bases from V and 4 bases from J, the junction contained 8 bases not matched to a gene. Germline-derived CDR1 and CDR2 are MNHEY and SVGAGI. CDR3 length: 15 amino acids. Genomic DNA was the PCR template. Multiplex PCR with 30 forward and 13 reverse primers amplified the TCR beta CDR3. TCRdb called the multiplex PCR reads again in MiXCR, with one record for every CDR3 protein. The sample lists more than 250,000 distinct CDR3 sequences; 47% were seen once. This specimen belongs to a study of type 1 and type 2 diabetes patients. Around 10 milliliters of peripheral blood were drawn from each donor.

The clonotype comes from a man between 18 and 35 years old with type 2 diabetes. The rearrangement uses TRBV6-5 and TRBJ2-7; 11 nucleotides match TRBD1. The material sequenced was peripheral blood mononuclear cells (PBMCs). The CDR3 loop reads CASSTDRGRLYEQYF. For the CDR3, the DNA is TGTGCCAGCAGCACGGACAGGGGGCGACTGTACGAGCAGTACTTC.